Listed here are 25 T cell receptor beta chains from one sample, sequenced in a study of T-cell reconstitution after alpha-beta-depleted transplantation in children. This sample's TCRbeta library carried unique molecular identifier barcodes. Via MiXCR, TCRdb re-called the PCR reads, giving one row per CDR3 protein. Of a few hundred thousand distinct CDR3 sequences in the sample, 10% were seen once. The material was PBMCs from the stem cell graft donor, obtained from the stem cell graft. The receptors originated from a human donor who donated a stem cell graft to a child with acute lymphoblastic leukemia.

The chain has TRBV5-5 and TRBJ1-1, with a tentative D call TRBD1 (5 bases). Per the germline V gene, CDR1 is SGHKS and CDR2 is YYEKEE (reference sequence). The CDR3 contains 15 residues. Trimming took off 4 bases at V and 2 bases at J, with 15 bases between the two ends. DNA for the CDR3: TGTGCCAGCAGCGCGCCGGGACTCCAAAACACTGAAGCTTTCTTT. Its translation is CASSAPGLQNTEAFF. Looking up the rest from reference TRBV5-5 and TRBJ1-1 gives the full variable domain: DAGVTQSPTHLIKTRGQQVTLRCSPISGHKSVSWYQQVLGQGPQFIFQYYEKEERGRGNFPDRFSARQFPNYSSELNVNALLLGDSALYLCASSAPGLQNTEAFFGQGTRLTVV.

The V and J genes are TRBV4-1 and TRBJ1-4; 7 bases align to TRBD1. V lost 0 bases, J lost 7 bases, and 2 bases stayed unmatched. Germline assignment: CDR1 MGHRA and CDR2 YSYEKL. This CDR3 contains 14 residues. CDR3 amino acids: CASSQDAGGEKLFF. For the CDR3, the DNA is TGCGCCAGCAGCCAAGACGCAGGGGGTGAAAAACTGTTTTTT.

Only a few counts were recorded for this clonotype. The chain has TRBV7-2 and TRBJ1-1; TRBD1 is a possible D gene (5 bases). V gave up 2 bases and J gave up 6 bases, with 10 bases separating them. Germline values: CDR1 SGHTA, CDR2 FQGNSA. The CDR3 is 13 residues long. For the CDR3, the DNA is TGTGCCAGCAGCTTATGGGACGGATCTGAAGCTTTCTTT. Its protein product is CASSLWDGSEAFF.

In its sample, this clonotype was seen many times. The J gene is TRBJ2-7, the V gene TRBV7-2, with TRBD1 as a possible D gene (5 bases). V was shortened by 2 bases and J by 2 bases, with 10 bases between the two germline ends. In germline, CDR1 is SGHTA, CDR2 FQGNSA. The CDR3 spans 14 residues. This CDR3 reads CASSLSQGAYEQYF. The CDR3 bases are TGTGCCAGCAGCTTAAGTCAGGGCGCCTACGAGCAGTACTTC. Filled out from reference TRBV7-2 and TRBJ2-7, the complete variable domain reads GAGVSQSPSNKVTEKGKDVELRCDPISGHTALYWYRQSLGQGLEFLIYFQGNSAPDKSGLPSDRFSAERTGGSVSTLTIQRTQQEDSAVYLCASSLSQGAYEQYFGPGTRLTVT.

This clonotype was picked up a small number of times. The chain employs TRBV12-3 or TRBV12-4 and TRBJ1-2; 10 nucleotides match TRBD1. The CDR3 runs to 15 residues. The J segment lost 0 bases and the V segment lost 4 bases, leaving 2 bases of the junction unmatched. CDR3 residues: CASSSGTGANYGYTF. CDR3 nucleotide sequence: TGTGCCAGCAGTTCCGGGACAGGGGCTAACTATGGCTACACCTTC.

This clonotype was observed at least ten times. The CDR3 nucleotides read TGTGCCAGTTGCCCCCTCAGCGGACTCTCCTACGAGCAGTACTTC. Protein: CASCPLSGLSYEQYF. This chain links TRBV6-2 or TRBV6-3 with TRBJ2-7; tentative D call: TRBD2 (5 bases). Germline assignment: CDR1 MNHEY and CDR2 SVGEGT. This CDR3 is 15 amino acids long. V dropped 9 bases and J dropped 0 bases, with 18 bases sitting between them.

The V and J genes are TRBV15 and TRBJ1-1; no definite D call. This CDR3 has 14 amino acids. The V end lost 0 bases, the J end lost 0 bases, and 5 bases lay between the germline ends. The germline CDR1 and CDR2 sequences are LNHNV and YYDKDF (reference sequence). The CDR3 region is CATSRERVNTEAFF. The CDR3 coding sequence is TGTGCCACCAGCAGAGAACGGGTGAACACTGAAGCTTTCTTT.

This clonotype was seen ten or more times. The V gene is TRBV18, the J gene TRBJ2-5; TRBD2 agrees at 11 bases. CDR3 length: 16 amino acids. CDR1 and CDR2 (germline): KGHSH, LQKENI. V lost 3 bases and J lost 4; bases outside the gene matches: 7. This CDR3 is CASSPLAGGPGETQYF. For the CDR3, the DNA is TGTGCCAGCTCACCTTTAGCGGGAGGGCCCGGAGAGACCCAGTACTTC.

The J gene is TRBJ2-2, the V gene TRBV7-9; D is unresolved. V lost 2 bases, J lost 9 bases, and 4 bases lay in between. Germline CDR1 is SEHNR and CDR2 is FQNEAQ (reference sequence). This CDR3 contains 11 residues. CDR3 coding DNA: TGTGCCAGCAGCTTAATCTGGGAGCTGTTTTTT. It specifies CASSLIWELFF.

This clonotype was found a few times. The chain joins TRBV12-3 or TRBV12-4 to TRBJ2-5; D is possibly TRBD1 (6 bases). The CDR3 length is 18 residues. V was trimmed by 3 bases and J by 2 bases, leaving 22 bases between them. CDR3 sequence: CASSFLTRGNPLQETQYF. The CDR3 bases are TGTGCCAGCAGTTTTCTTACCAGGGGCAACCCACTTCAAGAGACCCAGTACTTC.

This clonotype was counted at least ten times. V is TRBV6-2 or TRBV6-3 and J is TRBJ2-7; D is ambiguous. The V end lost 0 bases, the J end lost 0 bases, and 6 bases lay between the germline ends. Germline V CDR1 and CDR2: MNHEY, SVGEGT. This CDR3 has 14 amino acids. The CDR3 here is CASSYSNPSYEQYF. CDR3 bases: TGTGCCAGCAGTTACTCTAACCCCTCCTACGAGCAGTACTTC.

The table lists this clonotype with a few counts. The chain uses TRBV4-1 and TRBJ2-1, with D perhaps TRBD1 or TRBD2 (5 bases each). V was shortened by 2 bases and J by 2 bases, with 10 bases between the two germline ends. The CDR3 sequence is 15 residues long. Germline-derived CDR1 and CDR2 are MGHRA and YSYEKL. This CDR3 reads CASSQFPGPYNEQFF. The CDR3 DNA reads TGCGCCAGCAGCCAATTTCCGGGACCCTACAATGAGCAGTTCTTC.

In this sample, this clonotype turned up a few times. The genes are TRBV27 and TRBJ2-7, with a tentative D call TRBD2 (9 bases). The CDR3 consists of 15 residues. Germline assignment: CDR1 MNHEY and CDR2 SMNVEV (reference sequence). V lost 5 bases and J 3 bases, leaving 17 bases between the germline ends. DNA for the CDR3: TGTGCCAGCAGTCTAGCGGGACAGGCTAACTACGAGCAGTACTTC. Protein: CASSLAGQANYEQYF.

A few counts support this clonotype. The chain recombines TRBV27 with TRBJ2-7; TRBD1 or TRBD2 may be the D gene (5 bases each). Germline CDR1 is MNHEY and CDR2 is SMNVEV (reference sequence). Trimming shortened V by 2 bases and J by 3 bases, and 14 bases separated the two germline ends. This CDR3 spans 15 amino acids. CDR3 residues: CASSLRSGTSYEQYF. As DNA, the CDR3 is TGTGCCAGCAGTTTAAGGTCAGGGACCAGCTACGAGCAGTACTTC.

At least ten counts were recorded for this clonotype. The chain employs TRBV7-8 and TRBJ1-1; TRBD1 agrees at 9 bases. In germline, CDR1 is SGHVS, CDR2 FQNEAQ. After removal of 2 bases from V and 8 bases from J, the junction contained 9 bases not matched to a gene. The CDR3 is 15 residues long. CDR3 in amino acids: CASSLPRTGAGEAFF. The CDR3 DNA reads TGTGCCAGCAGCTTACCCCGGACAGGGGCTGGAGAAGCTTTCTTT.

This clonotype was recorded many times. The germline gene is not matched at one end of the junction; a read error may be the cause. DNA for the CDR3: TGTGCTAGCAGCCCGGACAGCCACAATGAGCAGTTCTTC. Its protein is CASSPDSHNEQFF. The chain links TRBV7-7 to TRBJ2-1; D is perhaps TRBD1 (6 bases). CDR3 length equals 13 residues. Germline CDR1 SSHAT, CDR2 FNYEAQ (reference sequence).

The J gene is TRBJ1-1, the V gene TRBV27, with TRBD1 identical over 7 bases. J gave up 3 bases and V 7 bases, and 5 bases lay outside the gene matches. The CDR3 is 13 amino acids. Germline loops: CDR1 MNHEY, CDR2 SMNVEV (reference sequence). The CDR3: CASNRGWDTEAFF. The CDR3, as DNA: TGTGCCAGCAACAGGGGTTGGGACACTGAAGCTTTCTTT.

Ten or more counts support this clonotype. This chain links TRBV5-4 with TRBJ2-5, with D perhaps matching TRBD1 (5 bases). The germline V gene encodes CDR1 SGHNT and CDR2 YYREEE (reference sequence). V gave up 3 bases and J gave up 5 bases, with 14 bases separating them. The CDR3 is made up of 14 amino acids. The CDR3 bases are TGTGCCAGCAGCTGGGGCGGTAGGTGGGAGACCCAGTACTTC. Protein product: CASSWGGRWETQYF.

The rearrangement links TRBV11-1 to TRBJ2-2, with D perhaps TRBD2 (6 bases). This CDR3 is built from 18 residues. The V gene's germline CDR1 is SGHAT and CDR2 FQDESV (reference sequence). V lost 4 bases, J lost 5 bases, and 23 bases lay in between. The DNA of the CDR3 is TGTGCCAGCAGCTCCTCCCTGGCCAATCGGGGGTATACCGGGGAGCTGTTTTTT. This translates into CASSSSLANRGYTGELFF.

The rearrangement joins TRBV2 to TRBJ2-3, with 11 nucleotides matching TRBD1. Germline trimming cut 9 bases from V and 5 bases from J; bases unmatched to any gene: 4. The CDR3 totals 13 residues. Germline values: CDR1 SNHLY, CDR2 FYNNEI. This chain's CDR3 is CASWTGGLDTQYF. DNA of the CDR3: TGTGCCAGTTGGACAGGGGGCCTAGATACGCAGTATTTT. The full variable domain, its missing parts supplied by reference TRBV2 and TRBJ2-3, is EPEVTQTPSHQVTQMGQEVILRCVPISNHLYFYWYRQILGQKVEFLVSFYNNEISEKSEIFDDQFSVERPDGSNFTLKIRSTKLEDSAMYFCASWTGGLDTQYFGPGTRLTVL.

The rearrangement uses TRBV29-1 and TRBJ2-1, with a tentative D call TRBD1 (6 bases). The CDR3 contains 10 residues. Germline V gives CDR1 SQVTM, CDR2 ANQGSEA. V was trimmed by 7 bases and J by 9 bases, leaving 10 bases between them. In DNA, the CDR3 is TGCAGCGGCCAGGGGTTTGAGCAGTTCTTC. It codes for CSGQGFEQFF.

This clonotype was counted many times. The chain couples TRBV5-1 to TRBJ2-7; D is tentatively TRBD1 or TRBD2 (5 bases each). V lost 0 bases and J 3 bases, leaving 7 bases between the germline ends. Germline assignment: CDR1 SGHRS and CDR2 YFSETQ. The CDR3 is 13 residues long. CDR3 sequence: CASSLGDVYEQYF. CDR3 DNA sequence: TGCGCCAGCAGCTTGGGGGACGTCTACGAGCAGTACTTC.

A few counts support this clonotype. The V call is TRBV6-2 or TRBV6-3, the J call TRBJ2-7; D not resolved. The CDR3 length is 14 residues. Germline V CDR1 and CDR2: MNHEY, SVGEGT. Trimming cost V 2 bases and J 6 bases, with 14 bases left between them. The CDR3 nucleotides are TGTGCCAGCAGTTACGTGGTTGGGTCGTCCGAGCAGTACTTC. Translation: CASSYVVGSSEQYF.

This clonotype was counted between two and nine times. The chain combines TRBV7-9 with TRBJ1-5; a weak D match, TRBD1 (5 bases). CDR3 length equals 17 residues. V was shortened by 5 bases and J by 2 bases, with 19 bases between the two germline ends. Germline V CDR1 and CDR2: SEHNR, FQNEAQ (reference sequence). The CDR3 coding sequence is TGTGCCAGCAGCCCCCCTGGTTTGGGGCTTGGCAATCAGCCCCAGCATTTT. Protein: CASSPPGLGLGNQPQHF.

The chain has TRBV7-3 and TRBJ2-1, with 7 positions matching TRBD2. Germline CDR1 and CDR2: SGHTA and FQGTGA. V lost 0 bases and J lost 5; bases outside the gene matches: 13. The CDR3 loop spans 18 amino acids. DNA for the CDR3: TGTGCCAGCAGCTTAACGGGGGAGCGGGATTGGTACCACAATGAGCAGTTCTTC. This codes for CASSLTGERDWYHNEQFF.